Listed below are T cell receptor beta chains from one sample, sequenced in a study of OX40 agonist ivuxolimab in advanced cancers. Sequenced by immunoSEQ multiplex PCR; TCRdb stores in-frame clones only, minus some. Of under 80,000 clones in the sample, more than 75% are singletons; the top ten hold about 0.9%. The material was CD4+ or CD8+ T cells sorted from blood, obtained in a trial of the OX40 agonist ivuxolimab. Receptors were obtained from an adult with an advanced solid tumor such as melanoma, head and neck, liver or kidney cancer. CDR3s leave out the opening cysteine and the closing phenylalanine or tryptophan.

V: TRBV28
J: TRBJ2-5
CDR3: ASRLQGQETQY

V: TRBV6-5
J: TRBJ2-7
CDR3: ASSSHGASNEQY

V: TRBV9
J: TRBJ2-2
CDR3: ASSAGLAGDGGELF

V: TRBV5-6
J: TRBJ2-7
CDR3: ASSSRGRAGEQY

V: TRBV7-9
J: TRBJ1-3
CDR3: ASSLAGRSGGNTIY

V: TRBV5-8
J: TRBJ2-1
CDR3: ASSLAGTGDDEQF

V: TRBV28
J: TRBJ1-2
CDR3: ASSSPGAGGAAKGYT

V: TRBV27
J: TRBJ1-1
CDR3: ASSIRQVKNTEAF

V: TRBV28
J: TRBJ2-3
CDR3: ASSSPGQGAGADTQY

V: TRBV19
J: TRBJ2-3
CDR3: ASSRWDRGSTDTQY

V: TRBV6-5
J: TRBJ2-7
CDR3: ASSYRRTGTYEQY

V: TRBV7-9
J: TRBJ2-3
CDR3: ASSWGTTDTQY

V: TRBV5-8
J: TRBJ2-1
CDR3: ASSLVVLAGTGNEQF

V: TRBV21-1
J: TRBJ2-5
CDR3: ASGGTSRSQETQY

V: TRBV6-6
J: TRBJ1-4
CDR3: AALTGGNEKLF

V: TRBV6-5
J: TRBJ2-7
CDR3: ASSLGGNYEQY

V: TRBV13
J: TRBJ2-6
CDR3: ASIRSQGWTNVLT

V: TRBV7-3
J: TRBJ2-7
CDR3: ASSLAEGVGSQY

V: TRBV11-3
J: TRBJ2-1
CDR3: ASSSDRDDYLEQF

V: TRBV7-8
J: TRBJ2-3
CDR3: ASSPRENTDTQY

V: TRBV18
J: TRBJ2-2
CDR3: ASSRQDTGELF

V: TRBV28
J: TRBJ1-2
CDR3: ASSLSGRGYGYT

V: TRBV7-3
J: TRBJ2-2
CDR3: ASSTTTLGSGELF

V: TRBV5-6
J: TRBJ2-7
CDR3: ASSLAYEQY

V: TRBV28
J: TRBJ2-3
CDR3: ASSLLGPSSDTQY